This TCR beta chain was profiled in a study of cytomegalovirus exposure and HLA in healthy donors (dated by TCRdb to the late 2010s). Some background on the complete study: An earlier analysis of 587 of the donors reported under 300 Gb of sequence data and some 110 million unique TCR beta sequences obtained from roughly 170 million T cells. About 5 DR-DQ haplotypes were handled as single units for association and clustering, since linkage in the cohort was strong. The number of donors typed differed by locus, with roughly 620-640 for A, B, C, DRB1 and DQB1, roughly 520 for DQA1, some 570 for DPA1, and 400 to 490 for DPB1. Roughly 300 gigabases of sequencing data and around 85 million unique TCR sequences made up an early release that covered approximately 700 HLA-typed donors. Of the approximately 400 genotyped donors, roughly 85% fell in the genetic ancestry cluster associated with self-reported Caucasian donors. The aim of the study was to test whether cataloging public T cell receptors could identify signatures of past pathogen exposure. High-throughput TCR immunosequencing, statistical association of individual TCRs with disease status, and machine learning were combined to predict cytomegalovirus infection status. Alongside the repertoire data, information on donor age, sex, ethnicity and CMV serostatus was compiled. The study profiled the T cell repertoires of approximately 700 subjects by immunosequencing and related them to cytomegalovirus serostatus. In a later analysis, previously published TCR beta repertoires from 666 donors were re-analyzed and high-resolution HLA genotyping was added so that TCR occurrence patterns could be studied. In addition to the first cohort of 666 subjects, a separate validation cohort of 120 different subjects was used. Across under 500 genotyped donors of the cohort, an average of about 240,000 unique TCR beta nucleotide sequences per donor were sequenced, and 15% to 20% of those sequences were non-productive. Every discovery cohort repertoire had been produced on one sequencing platform. An earlier analysis of 587 of the donors used high-throughput TCR beta sequencing to judge whether each TCR beta V gene segment behaved as functional or pseudogenic. A later genetic analysis took genome-wide SNP genotypes for about 65% of the 666 donors and used that subset as a discovery cohort. Rather than using new phenotypic data, the later analysis identified candidate immune exposures from TCR beta sequences and from how often those sequences occurred across donors. HLA typing included class I and class II loci at four-digit resolution.

Libraries were constructed by the immunoSEQ multiplex PCR assay. For the multiplex PCR, a mixture combining 60 forward primers for TCR Vbeta segments and 13 reverse primers for TCR Jbeta segments was used. The CDR3 region of rearranged TCR beta genes was amplified from genomic DNA with a multiplex PCR assay. On the Illumina HiSeq System, the amplified TCR beta libraries were sequenced as 87-base-pair reads. Processing in the source paper ran as follows. Across the 500 to 750 repertoires, a later analysis counted roughly 77 million unique TCR beta chains, approximately 10 million of which were shared by at least two donors. Raw reads were error-corrected and collapsed into unique sequences with a nearest-neighbor algorithm that merged closely related sequences to remove PCR and sequencing errors. V, D and J gene segments were assigned by aligning CDR3 sequences to IMGT reference sequences. Each retained sequence needed at least a six-nucleotide match to both a V gene segment and a J gene segment. Rearrangements were called productive when the CDR3 lacked stop codons and stayed in frame with V and J; all others were non-productive. Following IMGT convention, CDR3 was defined as the stretch from the second conserved V-encoded cysteine up to the conserved J-encoded phenylalanine. In an earlier analysis of more than 550 of the donors, sequences lacking an unambiguous match to a single V gene segment were excluded. In an earlier analysis of 587 of the donors, V segments were called functional above 56.7% productive rearrangements and were called segregating when the between-donor standard deviation exceeded 5%. A statistical classification framework was built for diagnosing cytomegalovirus status from the catalog of TCR beta chain sequences. In a later analysis, V and J genes were assigned by comparing TCR nucleotide sequences against IMGT/GENE-DB human TR gene sequences. A later analysis assigned CDR3 sequences and most-parsimonious VDJ recombination scenarios with the TCRdist pipeline. In a later analysis, each TCR beta chain was defined by its CDR3 amino acid sequence together with its V-gene family, and reads without a unique V-gene family were excluded. A later analysis removed 592 highly shared, low-generation-probability nucleotide sequences to deal with suspected cross-contamination and a sequencing artifact. For each public chain, a later analysis derived a clonal expansion index from normalized ranks of inferred template counts within each repertoire. In a later analysis, generation probabilities were computed with a VDJ recombination model fitted to out-of-frame rearrangements, and the resulting probabilities were checked against IGoR. A later analysis scored TCR-TCR, TCR-HLA and TCR-CMV co-occurrence with hypergeometric tests, applying a repertoire-size bias correction to TCR pairs. In a later analysis, false discovery rates were estimated by permuting HLA or CMV assignments 20 times. In a later analysis, co-occurring TCRs were grouped with DBSCAN, and TCRdist sequence similarity was added when clustering was performed within HLA-allele-positive subsets. Co-occurrence clustering excluded repertoires with fewer than 30,000 or more than 120,000 public chains, plus five with anomalous nucleotide sharing. The source is immuneACCESS, and TCRdb retained only in-frame sequences with V and J called. Part of the clones is not carried over; for the studies checked, unresolved V genes explain less than half of this, and the remainder is unexplained. For V, J and clone size, that table is used; D and trimming come from the DNA. In this sample the table shows 250,000 or so clones, 92% of which occur a single time. The ten largest account for approximately 1.5% of the sample.

The research as a whole found: A total of 150 to 200 TCR beta chains were listed by the study as associated with cytomegalovirus. Compared with the approximately 670-donor mean, donors in an Asian-associated ancestry cluster had fewer N-insertions in productive TCRs, according to a later genetic analysis. A cluster of highly shared sequence variants was judged likely to represent a technical artifact of the sequencing pipeline. In an earlier analysis of about 600 of the donors, most TCR beta V segments appeared in productive rearrangements about 90% or about 30% of the time, broadly matching IMGT annotations. According to a later analysis, parvovirus B19, influenza, CMV and Epstein-Barr virus appeared linked to several top co-occurrence clusters. Most TCR sequences were seen in very few donors, while some public TCRs were found in many individuals. CMV serostatus was the only immune exposure information available for the cohort. A later analysis associated roughly 17,000 TCR beta sequences with specific HLA alleles at a false discovery rate of 0.05. Linkage disequilibrium might explain the correlated functional status among segregating V segments, but an unknown experimental factor could not be ruled out. Sequencing depth was assumed to be roughly uniform across donors in the presence/absence analyses, though that assumption may not hold. In vitro tests confirmed that a few of the cytomegalovirus-associated TCR beta chains recognize cytomegalovirus antigens. A later analysis found that HLA-associated TCR beta chains were more clonally expanded and had lower generation probabilities than equally common non-associated chains. An association between a missense DCLRE1C variant and V-gene and J-gene trimming of TCR beta chains was found in a later genetic analysis and replicated in an independent cohort. The 87-base-pair reads could not distinguish some IMGT-functional V segments, including TRBV6-2 and TRBV6-3, so those segments were excluded. According to the authors, the approach could potentially be generalized to other disease states and immunological phenotypes. Because HLA typing was missing for some donors at each locus, association tests included only the typed subset. A further reported finding was that TCR beta sequences accurately predicted the HLA-A and HLA-B alleles for most subjects in the first cohort. In a later analysis, TCR association rates were found to vary across HLA loci, with the most associated TCRs seen for DRB1 alleles and the fewest for HLA-C alleles. The earlier analysis of nearly 600 of the donors excluded some 15 rarely observed V segments, including chromosome 9 orphons, because counts were too low. In a later analysis, most CMV-associated TCR beta chains were found to appear HLA-restricted, with HLA associations seemingly driven largely by CMV exposure. The classifier was reported to diagnose cytomegalovirus status with high specificity and sensitivity in both the original cohort and the validation cohort. The cohort was sequenced for TCR beta chains only, and without alpha or paired-chain data the features that could be detected were limited. When HLA alleles, especially DR and DQ, strongly co-occurred, TCR associations were difficult to assign to individual alleles.

The junction shows trimming of 5 bases on V and 0 bases on J, plus 7 bases between the germline ends. The CDR3, cysteine through phenylalanine, is 13 amino acids long. Only CDR3 DNA remains: 39 bases, in frame from the first base. Based on the germline V gene, the CDR1 and CDR2 sequences are MNHNS and SASEGT. This clone has only a few counts. Its antigen target is currently unknown. Base qualities are missing; no much larger clone stands one base away. In total, 630 or so healthy bone marrow donors made up the cohort. At the time of sampling, all cohort members were nominally healthy, though unrecorded immune exposures were likely present. The donor tested CMV seronegative, placing the donor among the approximately 400 seronegative members of the cohort. A peripheral blood sample was collected from each donor, and TCR beta sequencing was performed on peripheral blood mononuclear cells. The Qiagen DNeasy Blood Extraction Kit was used to extract genomic DNA from the blood cell samples.

Sequencing was performed on PBMCs. The V and J segments used are TRBV6-1 and TRBJ1-1, and perhaps TRBD1 as D gene, on 5 matching bases. This clonotype was obtained from a girl aged 2 to 9 in good health and CMV-seronegative. The CDR3 in this case is CASSRQLNTEAFF. The nucleotides are TGTGCCAGCAGTAGACAGTTGAACACTGAAGCTTTCTTT.